The sample holds a few counts of the clone carrying this TCR beta chain. Its antigen is not identified. Germline V gene lookup returns CDR1 SEHNR and CDR2 FQNEAQ (reference sequence). With 3 bases removed from V and 8 bases from J, the gap between germline ends came to 11 bases. The CDR3 contains 13 residues. These data originate in a study of beta chain features in type 1 diabetes. Study-level information: There were 107,917,701 sorted cells examined across all samples.

A heparinised blood draw that averaged about 120 mL was obtained once from each donor. Study-level points and caveats: There was a moderate but significant shortening of TCRB CDR3s in all four CD4+ subsets of Type 1 diabetes patients. Patients' naive, central memory and Treg TCRB repertoires seemed closer to one another than those of healthy donors.

The whole isolated RNA underwent reverse transcription, so sequencing captured expressed TCRB transcripts. Measured with immunoSEQ multiplex PCR; TCRdb has only the in-frame clones, and not every one. This sample has fewer than 500,000 clones, with approximately 14% found just once. The receptor comes from a man aged 25-40 years in good health. V is TRBV7-9 and J is TRBJ2-1; a weak D match, TRBD2 (5 bases). Sequencing used naive CD4+ T cells from blood. For the CDR3, the DNA is TGTGCCAGCAGCTTTATAGGACTGGATGAGCAGTTCTTC. This encodes CASSFIGLDEQFF.